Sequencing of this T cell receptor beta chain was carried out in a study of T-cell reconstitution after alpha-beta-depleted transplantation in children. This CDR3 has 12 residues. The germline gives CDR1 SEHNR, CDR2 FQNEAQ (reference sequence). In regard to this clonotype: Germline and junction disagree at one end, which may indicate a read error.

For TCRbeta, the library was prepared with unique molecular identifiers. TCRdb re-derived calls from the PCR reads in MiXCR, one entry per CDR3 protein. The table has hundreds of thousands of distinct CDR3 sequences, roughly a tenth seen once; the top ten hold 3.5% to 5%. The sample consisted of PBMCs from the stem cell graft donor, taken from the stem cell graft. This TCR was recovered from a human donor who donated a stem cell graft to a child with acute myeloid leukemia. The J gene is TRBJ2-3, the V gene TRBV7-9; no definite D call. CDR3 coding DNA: TGTGCCAGCACCTTATCTCCCGATACGCAGTATTTT. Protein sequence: CASTLSPDTQYF.